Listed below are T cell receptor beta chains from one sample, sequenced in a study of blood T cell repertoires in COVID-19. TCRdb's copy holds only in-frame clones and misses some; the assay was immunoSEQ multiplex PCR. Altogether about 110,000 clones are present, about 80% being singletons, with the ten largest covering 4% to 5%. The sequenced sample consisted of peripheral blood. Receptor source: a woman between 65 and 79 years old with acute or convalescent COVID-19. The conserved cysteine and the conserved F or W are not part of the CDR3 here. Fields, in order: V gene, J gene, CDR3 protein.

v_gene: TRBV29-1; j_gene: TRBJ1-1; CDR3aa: SGRGQGNTEAF
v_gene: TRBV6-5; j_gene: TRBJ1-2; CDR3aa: ASSYAGQGDYGYT
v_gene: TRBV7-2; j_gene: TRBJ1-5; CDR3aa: ASSSWGGNNQPQH
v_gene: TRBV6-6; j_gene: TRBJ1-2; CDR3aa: ASRAEQQGFYGYT
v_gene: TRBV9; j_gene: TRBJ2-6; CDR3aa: ASSGDSNVLT
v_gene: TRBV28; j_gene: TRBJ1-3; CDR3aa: ASSSPTSGNTIY
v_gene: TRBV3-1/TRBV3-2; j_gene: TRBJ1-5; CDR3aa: ASSQSGQLNQPQH
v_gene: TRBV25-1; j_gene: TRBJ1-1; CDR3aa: ASSGQRKKNTEAF
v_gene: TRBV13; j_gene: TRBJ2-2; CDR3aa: ASSAERIAGVDGELF
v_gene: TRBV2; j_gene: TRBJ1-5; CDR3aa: ASSGGQGNNQPQH
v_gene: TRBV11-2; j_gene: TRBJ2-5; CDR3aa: ASSLDGAGARGQTQY
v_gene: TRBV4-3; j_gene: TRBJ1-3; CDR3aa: ASSQDPPGSGNTIY
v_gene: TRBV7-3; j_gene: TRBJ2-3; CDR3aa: ASSLSGTSGRTDTQY
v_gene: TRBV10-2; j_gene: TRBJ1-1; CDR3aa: ASSSDMNTEAF
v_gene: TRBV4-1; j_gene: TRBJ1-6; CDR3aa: ASSQLRLLNNSPLH
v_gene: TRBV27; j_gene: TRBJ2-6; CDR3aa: ASSYTRQGAGANVLT